These 27 T cell receptor beta chains share one sample of origin, sequenced in a study of blood T cell repertoires in COVID-19. Using immunoSEQ multiplex PCR, the repertoire was profiled, and TCRdb retains in-frame clones only, with some absent. The table has about 130,000 clones, around 79% seen once; the top ten hold roughly a fifth. The specimen sequenced was peripheral blood. These TCRs come from a man at least 80 years old with acute or convalescent COVID-19.

The chain carries TRBV5-1 and TRBJ1-6; 10 bases line up with TRBD1. V gave up 4 bases and J gave up 5 bases; unmatched junction bases: 6. Germline V gene sequence: CDR1 SGHRS, CDR2 YFSETQ. The CDR3 length is 16 residues. The CDR3 protein is CASSEGGQGNNSPLHF. For the CDR3, the DNA is TGCGCCAGCAGCGAAGGGGGACAGGGGAATAATTCACCCCTCCACTTT.

This clone was found a few times. V gene TRBV23-1 combines with J gene TRBJ2-5, with TRBD1 as a possible D gene (6 bases). TRBV23-1 is recorded as an ORF, its role being uncertain. The CDR3 loop spans 19 amino acids. The V end lost 7 bases, the J end lost 3 bases, and 30 bases lay between the germline ends. The CDR3 DNA reads as TGCGCCAGCACTCCCCAACGCAGGGGAGACAGTAATAAAAAAGAGACCCAGTACTTC. Amino acids: CASTPQRRGDSNKKETQYF.

This clone has more than one count but fewer than ten. The chain recombines TRBV7-2 with TRBJ1-2; D gene ambiguous. This CDR3 comprises 13 residues. Germline values: CDR1 SGHTA, CDR2 FQGNSA. The V end was cut by 5 bases, the J end by 8 bases, with 15 bases between. The CDR3 sequence: CASSPSRARGYTF. The DNA for the CDR3 is TGTGCCAGCAGCCCCTCGAGGGCACGAGGCTACACCTTC.

CDR3 in DNA: TGCGCCAGCAGTCATGGACAGGGAGATAATTCACCCCTCCACTTT. This sequence encodes CASSHGQGDNSPLHF. The chain has TRBV23-1 and TRBJ1-6, with 8 bases fitting TRBD1. TRBV23-1 is designated an ORF whose function remains uncertain. V dropped 3 bases and J dropped 5; count of bases not matched to a gene: 3. CDR3 size: 15 residues.

The chain is built from TRBV5-5 and TRBJ2-5, with 8 bases matching TRBD1. There are 15 residues in the CDR3. Germline CDR1 is SGHKS and CDR2 is YYEKEE (reference sequence). With V trimmed by 1 base and J by 5 bases, 7 bases remained unmatched. The CDR3 here is CASSLWQGARETQYF. CDR3 coding DNA: TGTGCCAGCAGCTTGTGGCAGGGGGCAAGGGAGACCCAGTACTTC.

This chain connects TRBV18 to TRBJ2-2; perhaps TRBD1 as D (6 bases). CDR1 is KGHSH and CDR2 is LQKENI in the germline V gene. V was clipped by 3 bases and J by 1 base, with 9 bases between them. There are 15 residues in the CDR3. CDR3 DNA: TGTGCCAGCTCACCCCCGACAGGGAACACCGGGGAGCTGTTTTTT. Translated: CASSPPTGNTGELFF.

This clone has only one observation. V is TRBV4-2 and J is TRBJ2-1; 9 bases fit TRBD2. The CDR3 has 16 residues. Germline V lookup: CDR1 LGHNA, CDR2 YNFKEQ. Unmatched junction bases numbered 9, after V lost 5 bases and J lost 4 bases. The CDR3 loop is CASSTLAGTRYNEQFF. CDR3 bases: TGTGCCAGCAGCACCCTAGCGGGGACCCGTTACAATGAGCAGTTCTTC.

The chain employs TRBV5-1 and TRBJ2-7, with D perhaps matching TRBD1 (6 bases). This CDR3 contains 13 residues. Per germline, CDR1 SGHRS and CDR2 YFSETQ. V was cut by 3 bases and J by 2 bases, with 9 bases left in between. The CDR3: CASSSGQPYEQYF. The CDR3 bases are TGCGCCAGCAGCTCCGGACAGCCCTACGAGCAGTACTTC.

This clone was counted once. This chain uses TRBV11-3 with TRBJ2-5, with 10 bases fitting TRBD1. The CDR3 is 16 residues long. Germline assignment: CDR1 SGHNT and CDR2 YENEEA. Trimming at V came to 6 bases and at J to 5 bases, leaving 12 bases not matched to a gene. The CDR3 region is CASSSRTGGKFETQYF. The CDR3 DNA reads TGTGCCAGCAGTTCAAGGACAGGGGGGAAGTTTGAGACCCAGTACTTC.

The chain carries TRBV10-3 and TRBJ1-2, with 7 positions matching TRBD1. CDR3 length: 14 amino acids. After removal of 6 bases from V and 0 bases from J, the junction contained 4 bases not matched to a gene. Per the germline V gene, CDR1 is ENHRY and CDR2 is SYGVKD. The CDR3 spells CAIRRDRSNYGYTF. For the CDR3, the DNA is TGTGCCATCAGACGGGACAGATCTAACTATGGCTACACCTTC.

The rearrangement links TRBV10-3 to TRBJ2-7; TRBD1 is a possible D gene (6 bases). The V end was cut by 7 bases, the J end by 6 bases, with 13 bases between. The CDR3 sequence is 12 residues long. Looked up from germline, CDR1 is ENHRY and CDR2 is SYGVKD. The chain's CDR3 is CAITPTGFEQYF. The CDR3 DNA follows: TGTGCCATCACCCCCACAGGGTTCGAGCAGTACTTC.

The V call is TRBV28, the J call TRBJ2-7; D gene ambiguous. V was clipped by 8 bases and J by 3 bases, with 8 bases between them. The CDR3 loop spans 11 amino acids. Germline V gene sequence: CDR1 MDHEN, CDR2 SYDVKM. CDR3 nucleotides: TGTGCCAGCGCCAACAGCTACGAGCAGTACTTC. Translated: CASANSYEQYF.

The chain links TRBV2 to TRBJ1-1; tentatively, D is TRBD1 (6 bases). There are 12 residues in the CDR3. With 8 bases removed from V and 2 bases from J, the gap between germline ends came to 9 bases. The germline V gene encodes CDR1 SNHLY and CDR2 FYNNEI. DNA of the CDR3: TGTGCCAGCCACAGGGCCAACACTGAAGCTTTCTTT. It specifies CASHRANTEAFF.

This chain uses TRBV5-1 with TRBJ2-5; no definite D call. V lost 0 bases, J lost 4 bases, and 7 bases lay in between. Germline assignment: CDR1 SGHRS and CDR2 YFSETQ. This CDR3 is 13 amino acids long. Here the CDR3 reads CASSLATLETQYF. CDR3 coding DNA: TGCGCCAGCAGCTTGGCCACATTAGAGACCCAGTACTTC.

The V gene is TRBV2, the J gene TRBJ2-7, with 7 bases fitting TRBD1. The germline gives CDR1 SNHLY, CDR2 FYNNEI. This CDR3 spans 13 amino acids. The ends lost 6 bases at V and 6 bases at J; junction bases unmatched: 8. CDR3 amino acids: CASRPGQLPEQYF. CDR3 nucleotides: TGTGCCAGCAGACCGGGACAGCTTCCCGAGCAGTACTTC.

V is TRBV5-1 and J is TRBJ1-1; D gene ambiguous. The germline gives CDR1 SGHRS, CDR2 YFSETQ. The CDR3 loop spans 15 amino acids. Trimming cost V 0 bases and J 1 base, with 10 bases left between them. In nucleotides, the CDR3 is TGCGCCAGCAGCTTGGCGGGGAGATCGAACACTGAAGCTTTCTTT. This sequence encodes CASSLAGRSNTEAFF.

This clone came up a few times. The rearrangement joins TRBV5-1 to TRBJ1-6, with 10 bases that match TRBD1. Germline lookup yields CDR1 SGHRS and CDR2 YFSETQ. The CDR3 is 14 residues long. J lost 10 bases, V lost 3 bases, and 4 bases had no gene match. The CDR3 DNA sequence: TGCGCCAGCAGCTCGGGACAGGGGAACTCACCCCTCCACTTT. Its protein product is CASSSGQGNSPLHF.

The rearrangement links TRBV11-2 to TRBJ2-7; 9 bases match TRBD2. With 2 bases clipped from V and 5 bases from J, the junction kept 7 bases outside the gene matches. From germline, CDR1 is SGHAT and CDR2 FQNNGV. This CDR3 region has 15 residues. In nucleotides, the CDR3 is TGTGCCAGCAGCTTAACCGGCGGGGGGGTTGACGAGCAGTACTTC. Protein: CASSLTGGGVDEQYF.

The chain has TRBV29-1 and TRBJ1-1; no clear D gene. Germline V gene lookup returns CDR1 SQVTM and CDR2 ANQGSEA. The CDR3 covers 13 residues. The germline V and J ends were trimmed by 7 bases and 1 base, with 13 bases remaining between them. CDR3 amino acids: CSAISAANTEAFF. The CDR3 DNA sequence: TGCAGCGCTATTAGCGCAGCGAACACTGAAGCTTTCTTT.

The CDR3 loop reads CASSQEETQYF. In nucleotides, the CDR3 is TGTGCCAGCTCACAAGAGGAGACCCAGTACTTC. V gene TRBV18 combines with J gene TRBJ2-5; no clear D gene. The germline CDR1 and CDR2 sequences are KGHSH and LQKENI. The CDR3 covers 11 residues. Trimming stripped 4 bases from V and 5 bases from J, with 5 bases between.

The chain couples TRBV5-1 to TRBJ1-1; 7 bases align to TRBD1. The length of the CDR3 is 17 residues. Looked up from germline, CDR1 is SGHRS and CDR2 is YFSETQ. V dropped 1 base and J dropped 1; count of bases not matched to a gene: 10. CDR3 DNA sequence: TGCGCCAGCAGCTTGCTAAGAGGGGGGACAGCGAACACTGAAGCTTTCTTT. Its translation: CASSLLRGGTANTEAFF.

The chain uses TRBV5-6 and TRBJ1-2; TRBD1 matches at 7 bases. Germline values: CDR1 SGHDT, CDR2 YYEEEE. The CDR3 totals 13 residues. V dropped 4 bases and J dropped 3; count of bases not matched to a gene: 3. The CDR3 here is CASSATGHYGYTF. The CDR3 DNA reads TGTGCCAGCAGCGCGACAGGGCACTATGGCTACACCTTC.

The chain employs TRBV5-1 and TRBJ2-2; tentative D call: TRBD2 (5 bases). The CDR3 contains 14 residues. CDR1 is SGHRS and CDR2 is YFSETQ in the germline V gene. Trimming cost V 5 bases and J 1 base, with 9 bases left between them. This CDR3 is CASRPRENTGELFF. In nucleotides, the CDR3 is TGCGCCAGCAGGCCCCGGGAGAACACCGGGGAGCTGTTTTTT. Full variable domain (missing parts from reference TRBV5-1 and TRBJ2-2): KAGVTQTPRYLIKTRGQQVTLSCSPISGHRSVSWYQQTPGQGLQFLFEYFSETQRNKGNFPGRFSGRQFSNSRSEMNVSTLELGDSALYLCASRPRENTGELFFGEGSRLTVL.

The rearrangement links TRBV6-6 to TRBJ1-2; 12 nucleotides line up with TRBD1. The CDR3 runs to 15 residues. Trimming removed 5 bases from V and 8 bases from J; junction bases left unmatched: 9. Germline CDR1 and CDR2: MNHNY and SVGAGI (reference sequence). The CDR3 DNA sequence: TGTGCCAGCAGTCCGGGACAGGGGGCATTATCGGGCTACACCTTC. Translated: CASSPGQGALSGYTF.

The rearrangement links TRBV6-5 to TRBJ2-5; 10 bases align to TRBD1. The CDR3 is 15 amino acids. The germline V gene has CDR1 MNHEY and CDR2 SVGAGI. J was trimmed by 5 bases and V by 5 bases; bases with no gene match: 8. The DNA for the CDR3 is TGTGCCAGCAGTATGGGACAGGGGAATGTGGAGACCCAGTACTTC. It translates to CASSMGQGNVETQYF.

A word on this clone: The same CDR3 is also encoded by other DNA sequences in this sample. The chain combines TRBV12-3 or TRBV12-4 with TRBJ2-3; TRBD1 aligns across 8 bases. CDR3 size: 13 residues. With V trimmed by 6 bases and J by 3 bases, 2 bases remained unmatched. CDR3 region: CASSWTGTDTQYF. The CDR3 DNA is TGTGCCAGCAGCTGGACAGGGACAGATACGCAGTATTTT.

V usage is TRBV6-1 and J usage is TRBJ2-3; 10 nucleotides line up with TRBD1. The J segment lost 6 bases and the V segment lost 3 bases, leaving 6 bases of the junction unmatched. CDR1 MNHNS and CDR2 SASEGT come from the germline V gene. The CDR3 runs 15 residues. CDR3 residues: CASSDDRGHFDTQYF. CDR3 nucleotides: TGTGCCAGCAGTGATGACAGGGGGCATTTTGATACGCAGTATTTT.